Listed below are T cell receptor beta chains from one sample, sequenced in a study of T cell clones after liver transplantation. The table came from immunoSEQ multiplex PCR; TCRdb's copy has only in-frame clones and leaves some out. The profile covers nearly 45,000 clones, with 70% to 90% appearing a single time and about 2.5% taken by the ten largest. Sequencing used CD4+ T cells from blood, obtained 24 months after liver transplant. Receptor source: a human patient who received a liver transplant. The graft donor may be the source of some T cells. Each CDR3 is given with its conserved first and last residue. The D gene is left open where the match is weak. For some rows the clone size is stated as once, few or many, or as a class when expanded; others skip it.

j_call | clone_size | d_call | v_call | cdr3_nt | cdr3_aa
TRBJ2-1 | NA | NA | TRBV28 | TGTGCCAGCAGTTTATATGGCGGTTCCTACAATGAGCAGTTCTTC | CASSLYGGSYNEQFF
TRBJ2-7 | NA | TRBD2 | TRBV19 | TGTGCCAGTAGTATCCAGGCGGGGGGTAGGTACGAGCAGTACTTC | CASSIQAGGRYEQYF
TRBJ2-2 | NA | NA | TRBV5-6 | TGTGCCAGCAGCTCCGCCGGGCTTGGTGGAACCGGGGAGCTGTTTTTT | CASSSAGLGGTGELFF
TRBJ1-2 | NA | NA | TRBV7-2 | TGTGCCAGCAGCTCCCCGGACCGAATTAACTATGGCTACACCTTC | CASSSPDRINYGYTF
TRBJ2-7 | NA | TRBD1 | TRBV5-1 | TGCGCCAGCACCAACCCGGGACAGGGCCACGAGCAGTACTTC | CASTNPGQGHEQYF
TRBJ2-7 | NA | TRBD2 | TRBV28 | TGTGCCACCTCTAGCGGGAGTGTATGGGAGCAGTACTTC | CATSSGSVWEQYF
TRBJ2-7 | NA | TRBD1 | TRBV5-1 | TGCGCCAGCAGCCTACGGGACAGTTTACTCTACGAGCAGTACTTC | CASSLRDSLLYEQYF
TRBJ2-7 | NA | TRBD1 | TRBV27 | TGTGCCAGCAGGAAACAGGGGAGTCCCTACGAGCAGTACTTC | CASRKQGSPYEQYF
TRBJ2-3 | NA | TRBD2 | TRBV10-1 | TGCGCCAGCAGTCTAGCGGGAAACACAGATACGCAGTATTTT | CASSLAGNTDTQYF
TRBJ1-6 | NA | NA | TRBV11-2 | TGTGCCAGCAGCGGGGCTCCTAATTCACCCCTCCACTTT | CASSGAPNSPLHF
TRBJ1-4 | NA | NA | TRBV4-2 | TGTGCCAGCAGCTCGCGCAGGGGAACTAATGAAAAACTGTTTTTT | CASSSRRGTNEKLFF
TRBJ1-5 | few | NA | TRBV28 | TGTGCCAGCAGGCGTCAATCGAATCAGCCCCAGCATTTT | CASRRQSNQPQHF
TRBJ1-2 | NA | TRBD1 | TRBV11-1 | TGTGCCAGCAGCTTAGCATCGTCGGGACAGGGCGGCGGCTACACCTTC | CASSLASSGQGGGYTF
TRBJ2-5 | NA | NA | TRBV11-3 | TGTGCCAGCACCCAACGGCCCGGGGAGACCCAGTACTTC | CASTQRPGETQYF
TRBJ2-1 | NA | TRBD2 | TRBV18 | TGTGCCAGCTCACTACTAGCGGGAGGGGACAATGAGCAGTTCTTC | CASSLLAGGDNEQFF
TRBJ2-2 | NA | NA | TRBV14 | TGTGCCAGCAGCCAGAGGGACGCCGTTACCGGGGAGCTGTTTTTT | CASSQRDAVTGELFF
TRBJ1-2 | NA | TRBD1 | TRBV6-5 | TGTGCCAGCAGTAAACGACAGGGGGCGTATGGCTACACCTTC | CASSKRQGAYGYTF
TRBJ1-1 | NA | NA | TRBV6-1 | TGTGCCAGCAGTGGCCGCTATGAAGCTTTCTTT | CASSGRYEAFF
TRBJ2-7 | NA | NA | TRBV7-4 | TGTGCCAGCAGCTTATGTACAGCCCTGACCTACGAGCAGTACTTC | CASSLCTALTYEQYF
TRBJ1-3 | NA | NA | TRBV30 | TGTGCCTGGAGTAGGTCAGGGTTCTCTGGAAACACCATATATTTT | CAWSRSGFSGNTIYF
TRBJ2-7 | NA | TRBD1 | TRBV2 | TGTGCCAGCACCGGGACAGGGGGTTTCAGAGAGCAGTACTTC | CASTGTGGFREQYF
TRBJ2-7 | NA | TRBD1 | TRBV2 | TGTGCCAGCAGCTCGGCACAGGGGGAGCAGTACTTC | CASSSAQGEQYF
TRBJ1-2 | NA | TRBD1 | TRBV19 | TGTGCCAGTAGTCCCAGGGGGCAAGGCTATGGCTACACCTTC | CASSPRGQGYGYTF
TRBJ2-1 | NA | NA | TRBV2 | TGTGCCAGCGTAGGGCTACTCTACTACAATGAGCAGTTCTTC | CASVGLLYYNEQFF
TRBJ2-4 | NA | TRBD1 | TRBV7-2 | TGTGCCAGCAGCTTCGACAGGGGGCAGGCCAAAAACATTCAGTACTTC | CASSFDRGQAKNIQYF
TRBJ2-5 | NA | TRBD1 | TRBV7-2 | TGTGCCAGCAGCTTAGTGGGGACAGGGCCCCAAGAGACCCAGTACTTC | CASSLVGTGPQETQYF
TRBJ1-1 | NA | NA | TRBV20-1 | TGCAGTGCTAGCAAGAAAACTGAAGCTTTCTTT | CSASKKTEAFF
TRBJ2-7 | NA | NA | TRBV2 | TGTGCCAGCAGGGGGGCGGGAGTTGGCGAGCAGTACTTC | CASRGAGVGEQYF
TRBJ1-5 | NA | NA | TRBV2 | TGTGCCAGCAGCGAGGGACTGGCAAATCAGCCCCAGCATTTT | CASSEGLANQPQHF
TRBJ2-1 | NA | NA | TRBV14 | TGTGCCAGCAGCCAAGATCTTACGGACAAACAGTTCTTC | CASSQDLTDKQFF
TRBJ2-2 | NA | TRBD1 | TRBV19 | TGTGCCAGTAGTAGAGACAGGGTAAACACCGGGGAGCTGTTTTTT | CASSRDRVNTGELFF
TRBJ2-5 | NA | TRBD1 | TRBV19 | TGTGCCAGTAGTTCTCGCCGGGACAGGGGGTTGGAGACCCAGTACTTC | CASSSRRDRGLETQYF
TRBJ2-2 | NA | TRBD2 | TRBV6-5 | TGTGCCAGCAGGGGACTAGCAGCGAACACCGGGGAGCTGTTTTTT | CASRGLAANTGELFF